The clone carrying this T cell receptor beta chain occurred many times. At the DNA level, this CDR3 is encoded by other sequences in the same sample as well. A split of CD4+ cells into CD45RA+ naive and CD45RA-negative memory subsets was performed. This sample stems from a study of shared clonotypes between healthy human individuals. Study background: CD4 naive cells filled three plates per donor, CD4 memory three, CD8 naive two and CD8 memory one.

The V gene's germline CDR1 is SGHRS and CDR2 YFSETQ. Trimming cost V 6 bases and J 2 bases, with 8 bases left between them. This CDR3 region has 12 residues. Libraries were prepared by immunoSEQ multiplex PCR; TCRdb keeps only in-frame clonotypes and omits some of them. The sample holds about 1 million clones, about 75% seen once. Material for sequencing was memory CD4+ T cells sorted from blood. Specified subset: CD45RA-negative fraction. The TCR sequence derives from a young man in good health. The chain carries TRBV5-1 and TRBJ2-5, with D uncertain. The CDR3 DNA sequence: TGCGCCAGCACCAACCCTCAAGAGACCCAGTACTTC. The encoded protein is CASTNPQETQYF. Variable domain in full (rest from reference TRBV5-1 and TRBJ2-5): KAGVTQTPRYLIKTRGQQVTLSCSPISGHRSVSWYQQTPGQGLQFLFEYFSETQRNKGNFPGRFSGRQFSNSRSEMNVSTLELGDSALYLCASTNPQETQYFGPGTRLLVL.